Listed here is a single TCR beta chain. What it binds is unknown. Profiling relied on immunoSEQ multiplex PCR, and the TCRdb table lists in-frame clones only, not all of them. This sample yields about 58,000 clones, of which approximately 80% are seen a single time; 0.75% belongs to the top ten. This sample was included in a study of OX40 agonist ivuxolimab in advanced cancers. V dropped 5 bases and J dropped 4; count of bases not matched to a gene: 6. Germline V gene lookup returns CDR1 SGHVS and CDR2 FNYEAQ. The CDR3 loop spans 15 amino acids. Baseline, cycle 4 day 1, and cycle 7 day 1 were the blood sampling points. Findings of the study overall: Also showing low normalized T-cell clonal expansion were some of the nonresponders.

The V call is TRBV7-6, the J call TRBJ1-3; 9 positions agree with TRBD1. The sample here was CD4+ or CD8+ T cells sorted from blood, taken in a trial of the OX40 agonist ivuxolimab. The TCR comes from an adult with an advanced solid tumor such as melanoma, head and neck, liver or kidney cancer. The CDR3 is CASSPGTGIGNTIYF. The DNA for the CDR3 is TGTGCCAGCAGCCCCGGGACAGGGATCGGAAACACCATATATTTT. The full variable domain, completed using reference TRBV7-6 and TRBJ1-3, is GAGVSQSPRYKVTKRGQDVALRCDPISGHVSLYWYRQALGQGPEFLTYFNYEAQQDKSGLPNDRFSAERPEGSISTLTIQRTEQRDSAMYRCASSPGTGIGNTIYFGEGSWLTVV.